A selection of T cell receptor beta chains follows, all from one sample in a study of cytomegalovirus exposure and HLA in healthy donors. Assay: immunoSEQ multiplex PCR; the TCRdb copy retains only in-frame clones and omits some. The data contain about 160,000 clones, more than 60% of them singletons. Input material: PBMCs. The source of these receptors is a woman aged 25 to 45 in good health and CMV-seronegative. The CDR3 runs from the conserved cysteine through the conserved F or W. D genes are given only for firm matches. Expanded clones are given a class, and other clones once, few, many or no size at all.

CDR3 DNA: TGCGCCAGCAGCGGGCCGGGACTCCGCTCCTACAATGAGCAGTTCTTC; CDR3 protein: CASSGPGLRSYNEQFF; J gene: TRBJ2-1; D gene: NA; clone size: NA; V gene: TRBV5-1
CDR3 DNA: TGTGCCAGCAGCCTCGGGACAGGGGGAGTAGCCGGGGAGCTGTTTTTT; CDR3 protein: CASSLGTGGVAGELFF; J gene: TRBJ2-2; D gene: TRBD1; clone size: once; V gene: TRBV7-6
CDR3 DNA: TGCGCCAGCAGCCCGACTCCGGGGACAGGAACCACACACTATGGCTACACCTTC; CDR3 protein: CASSPTPGTGTTHYGYTF; J gene: TRBJ1-2; D gene: TRBD1; clone size: NA; V gene: TRBV4-1
CDR3 DNA: TGTGCTAGTGGCACAGGGCGGCTAGGGGGAAACACCATATATTTT; CDR3 protein: CASGTGRLGGNTIYF; J gene: TRBJ1-3; D gene: NA; clone size: NA; V gene: TRBV12-5
CDR3 DNA: TGTGCCAGCAGCTCGGACAGGGGCTATGGCTACACCTTC; CDR3 protein: CASSSDRGYGYTF; J gene: TRBJ1-2; D gene: TRBD1; clone size: NA; V gene: TRBV11-2
CDR3 DNA: TGTGCCAGCAGTTTCGTGAGGGACTATGGCTACACCTTC; CDR3 protein: CASSFVRDYGYTF; J gene: TRBJ1-2; D gene: NA; clone size: NA; V gene: TRBV28
CDR3 DNA: TGTGCCAGTAGTATAGAGCACAGATTTTACTACGAGCAGTACTTC; CDR3 protein: CASSIEHRFYYEQYF; J gene: TRBJ2-7; D gene: NA; clone size: once; V gene: TRBV19
CDR3 DNA: TGTGCCAGCAGCTCGACAGGGAACAGGGACGAGCAGTACTTC; CDR3 protein: CASSSTGNRDEQYF; J gene: TRBJ2-7; D gene: TRBD1; clone size: NA; V gene: TRBV7-3
CDR3 DNA: TGTGCCAGCCGAATTATACAGGGGGACGAGCAGTACTTC; CDR3 protein: CASRIIQGDEQYF; J gene: TRBJ2-7; D gene: TRBD1; clone size: NA; V gene: TRBV2
CDR3 DNA: TGTGCCAGCAGCTTGGTTGGGGCCTATGGCTACACCTTC; CDR3 protein: CASSLVGAYGYTF; J gene: TRBJ1-2; D gene: NA; clone size: NA; V gene: TRBV5-6
CDR3 DNA: TGTGCCAGTAGTATGATTGCGGGGGCAGAACAAGAGACCCAGTACTTC; CDR3 protein: CASSMIAGAEQETQYF; J gene: TRBJ2-5; D gene: NA; clone size: NA; V gene: TRBV19
CDR3 DNA: TGTGCCTGGAGTTGGGGAGGCTCTGGGGCCAACGTCCTGACTTTC; CDR3 protein: CAWSWGGSGANVLTF; J gene: TRBJ2-6; D gene: NA; clone size: NA; V gene: TRBV30
CDR3 DNA: TGTGCCAGCAGCCTGACAGGACAGTTGGGCCAAGATACGCAGTATTTT; CDR3 protein: CASSLTGQLGQDTQYF; J gene: TRBJ2-3; D gene: NA; clone size: NA; V gene: TRBV28
CDR3 DNA: TGTGCCAGCAGCCTGGCAGGGTGGAGTGTCTATTTTTCCTACGAGCAGTACTTC; CDR3 protein: CASSLAGWSVYFSYEQYF; J gene: TRBJ2-7; D gene: NA; clone size: NA; V gene: TRBV5-6
CDR3 DNA: TGTGCCAGCAGCTCGGACAGGATCTCCTACGAGCAGTACTTC; CDR3 protein: CASSSDRISYEQYF; J gene: TRBJ2-7; D gene: TRBD1; clone size: NA; V gene: TRBV7-9
CDR3 DNA: TGTGCCAGCAGCGCAGGACTAGCGGGGGCTTGGGAGACCCAGTACTTC; CDR3 protein: CASSAGLAGAWETQYF; J gene: TRBJ2-5; D gene: TRBD2; clone size: NA; V gene: TRBV7-2
CDR3 DNA: TGTGCCAGCAGCTCTTTGACAGATGATCAGCCCCAGCATTTT; CDR3 protein: CASSSLTDDQPQHF; J gene: TRBJ1-5; D gene: NA; clone size: NA; V gene: TRBV5-6
CDR3 DNA: TGTGCCAGCAGCCTCTCCGGCTCGGAGGCCCGCTACGAGCAGTACTTC; CDR3 protein: CASSLSGSEARYEQYF; J gene: TRBJ2-7; D gene: NA; clone size: NA; V gene: TRBV27
CDR3 DNA: TGTGCCCTAAAGCGGGTTAACTATGGCTACACCTTC; CDR3 protein: CALKRVNYGYTF; J gene: TRBJ1-2; D gene: NA; clone size: NA; V gene: TRBV6-1
CDR3 DNA: TGTGCCAGCAGCCGCTCTGGGGCCAACGTCCTGACTTTC; CDR3 protein: CASSRSGANVLTF; J gene: TRBJ2-6; D gene: NA; clone size: NA; V gene: TRBV6-5
CDR3 DNA: TGTGCCCGATCAGCGGGGGGGCTGGATACGCAGTATTTT; CDR3 protein: CARSAGGLDTQYF; J gene: TRBJ2-3; D gene: TRBD2; clone size: once; V gene: TRBV30
CDR3 DNA: TGTGCCTGGACCCTAAGGGCAGGGGATGGCTACACCTTC; CDR3 protein: CAWTLRAGDGYTF; J gene: TRBJ1-2; D gene: NA; clone size: NA; V gene: TRBV30
CDR3 DNA: TGCGCCAGCAGCTTGGCCCGACAGGGGTCTACAGATACGCAGTATTTT; CDR3 protein: CASSLARQGSTDTQYF; J gene: TRBJ2-3; D gene: TRBD1; clone size: NA; V gene: TRBV5-1
CDR3 DNA: TGCGCCAGCAGCTTACAGGGGAACAATCAGCCCCAGCATTTT; CDR3 protein: CASSLQGNNQPQHF; J gene: TRBJ1-5; D gene: TRBD1; clone size: NA; V gene: TRBV5-1
CDR3 DNA: TGTGCCATCACCCTGGGCCCCCCAGGCGGCACAGATACGCAGTATTTT; CDR3 protein: CAITLGPPGGTDTQYF; J gene: TRBJ2-3; D gene: NA; clone size: NA; V gene: TRBV10-3
CDR3 DNA: TGTGCCAGCAGCTTAAAAACGGGAAATCAGCCCCAGCATTTT; CDR3 protein: CASSLKTGNQPQHF; J gene: TRBJ1-5; D gene: NA; clone size: NA; V gene: TRBV7-2
CDR3 DNA: TGCAGCGTGAGGCTACAGGGGGTAAGAGAGACCCAGTACTTC; CDR3 protein: CSVRLQGVRETQYF; J gene: TRBJ2-5; D gene: TRBD1; clone size: NA; V gene: TRBV29-1
CDR3 DNA: TGCGCCAGCAGCTTGGTGCTACAGACGAACACTGAAGCTTTCTTT; CDR3 protein: CASSLVLQTNTEAFF; J gene: TRBJ1-1; D gene: NA; clone size: NA; V gene: TRBV5-1
CDR3 DNA: TGTGCCAGCAGCTTAAGGGCTAGCGGGGGACCTCACTCCTACGAGCAGTACTTC; CDR3 protein: CASSLRASGGPHSYEQYF; J gene: TRBJ2-7; D gene: TRBD2; clone size: few; V gene: TRBV11-2